This T cell receptor (beta chain) was recorded in a study of shared clonotypes between healthy human individuals. Some clones are missing from TCRdb's copy, which holds only in-frame ones; the method was immunoSEQ multiplex PCR. This table holds around 500,000 clones, 81% found once. Sequencing was carried out using PBMCs. The TCR was taken from a woman aged 35 to 49 in good health. Some clones in this sample may be carry-over from other donors' samples.

The CDR3 is CASSEKSTVLYF. In nucleotides, the CDR3 is TGTGCCAGCAGTGAAAAGTCCACGGTGCTGTACTTC. The chain carries TRBV2 and TRBJ2-7; D not resolved. CDR1 is SNHLY, CDR2 FYNNEI, per germline. The CDR3 consists of 12 residues. V was shortened by 2 bases and J by 12 bases, with 14 bases between the two germline ends.